This entry features one T cell receptor (beta chain) sequence. The CDR3 sequence is 13 residues long. Germline assignment: CDR1 MNHEY and CDR2 SVGAGI. This specimen belongs to a study of tumor and adjacent non-tumor tissue in lung cancer. TCRbeta libraries were built with three rounds of nested PCR, modified from ARM-PCR. One entry per CDR3 protein, called by TCRdb with MiXCR from the multiplex PCR reads. The sample yields some 95,000 distinct CDR3 sequences, more than 80% seen once. No cell sorting was done before RNA was extracted from the tissue. This non-tumor lung sample came from over 3 cm beyond the tumor edge.

The receptor's source is a man aged 55-75 years with small cell lung cancer. Material for sequencing was distant non-tumor lung tissue. This rearrangement joins TRBV6-5 to TRBJ1-2; D is ambiguous. CDR3 sequence (DNA): TGTACCAACACTCGGAATGGGAACTATGGCTACACCTTC. Encoded protein: CTNTRNGNYGYTF.